This T cell receptor (beta chain) came from a study of response to subunit inactivated influenza vaccine. Study-wide results and caveats: Authors suggested each seasonal influenza vaccination recruits few new T cells.

The CDR3 is made up of 13 amino acids. Looked up from germline, CDR1 is SQVTM and CDR2 is ANQGSEA. The V end lost 7 bases, the J end lost 1 base, and 12 bases lay between the germline ends. This clonotype was counted a few times. The antigen is unknown. One entry per CDR3 protein, called by TCRdb with MiXCR from the RT-PCR reads. The table includes some 500,000 distinct CDR3 sequences, 10% to 15% detected once. This receptor was identified in a man between 45 and 60 years old who received an inactivated influenza vaccine. The specimen was PBMCs from blood, collected roughly 47 days after vaccination. The chain employs TRBV29-1 and TRBJ2-3; D gene uncertain. CDR3 sequence (DNA): TGCAGCGCGTTCCATGGGGGCACAGATACGCAGTATTTT. Amino acid sequence: CSAFHGGTDTQYF.